The rows below give T cell receptor beta chains drawn from one sample of a study of T cells in Graves' hyperthyroidism and ophthalmopathy. Each CDR3 protein is one row after TCRdb ran MiXCR on the multiplex PCR reads. The data contain approximately 640,000 distinct CDR3 sequences, 45% of them singletons. Sequencing input: peripheral blood or thyroid tissue (not recorded which). The receptors were sampled from an adult man with Graves' disease, either hyperthyroidism or ophthalmopathy (not recorded which). Each CDR3 is given with its conserved first and last residue. The order of the fields is D gene, J gene, clone size, V gene, CDR3 protein, CDR3 DNA. D genes are given only for firm matches. Some rows have no size entry. The others give once, few or many, or a class for an expanded clone.

D: -
J: TRBJ2-2
size: -
V: TRBV13
CDR3: CASSQEVGRELFF
DNA: TGTGCCAGCAGCCAGGAGGTCGGCAGGGAGCTGTTTTTT

D: -
J: TRBJ2-5
size: -
V: TRBV7-2
CDR3: CASSLVLPSDWMFFQETQYF
DNA: TGTGCCAGCAGCTTAGTACTGCCCTCAGATTGGATGTTCTTCCAAGAGACCCAGTACTTC

D: -
J: TRBJ1-4
size: once
V: TRBV10-3
CDR3: CASSGGTGYGTDWEKLFF
DNA: TGTGCCAGCAGTGGAGGGACGGGCTATGGCACAGATTGGGAAAAACTGTTTTTT

D: -
J: TRBJ1-2
size: many
V: TRBV29-1
CDR3: CSVAQATNYGYTF
DNA: TGCAGCGTTGCACAGGCCACTAACTATGGCTACACCTTC

D: TRBD1
J: TRBJ1-4
size: -
V: TRBV11-1
CDR3: CASSSTGQVEEKLFF
DNA: TGTGCCAGCAGCTCCACAGGACAGGTGGAAGAAAAACTGTTTTTT

D: -
J: TRBJ1-5
size: -
V: TRBV19
CDR3: CASSLRGTSSQPQHF
DNA: TGTGCCAGTAGCCTGCGAGGGACAAGCAGTCAGCCCCAGCATTTT

D: -
J: TRBJ1-2
size: -
V: TRBV14
CDR3: CASVRVGYYGYTF
DNA: TGTGCTAGTGTCAGGGTGGGGTACTATGGCTACACCTTC

D: -
J: TRBJ2-5
size: many
V: TRBV2
CDR3: CASSAVGGQETQYF
DNA: TGTGCCAGCAGTGCCGTAGGAGGACAAGAGACCCAGTACTTC

D: -
J: TRBJ1-2
size: many
V: TRBV7-9
CDR3: CASSLVVGIRYGYTF
DNA: TGTGCCAGCAGCTTAGTCGTGGGAATCCGATATGGCTACACCTTC

D: -
J: TRBJ1-1
size: -
V: TRBV5-4
CDR3: CASTRDRPEAFF
DNA: TGTGCCAGCACCAGAGACAGGCCTGAAGCTTTCTTT

D: TRBD1
J: TRBJ1-4
size: few
V: TRBV29-1
CDR3: CSAADRGARTLWEKLFF
DNA: TGCAGCGCCGCGGACAGGGGAGCCAGAACGTTATGGGAAAAACTGTTTTTT

D: TRBD1
J: TRBJ1-1
size: -
V: TRBV7-8
CDR3: CASRKYRGVTEAFF
DNA: TGTGCCAGCAGGAAATACAGGGGAGTTACTGAAGCTTTCTTT

D: TRBD1
J: TRBJ1-1
size: many
V: TRBV29-1
CDR3: CSVPDRWGTEAFF
DNA: TGCAGCGTCCCGGACAGGTGGGGCACTGAAGCTTTCTTT

D: -
J: TRBJ1-6
size: -
V: TRBV7-6
CDR3: CASSLKWEFNSPLHF
DNA: TGTGCCAGCAGCTTGAAATGGGAGTTTAATTCACCCCTCCACTTT

D: -
J: TRBJ2-6
size: -
V: TRBV15
CDR3: CATSGQPNTEAF
DNA: TGTGCCACCTCTGGACAGCCGAACACTGAAGCTTTC

D: TRBD1
J: TRBJ1-2
size: -
V: TRBV7-3
CDR3: CASSLDRGFDYGYTF
DNA: TGTGCCAGCAGCTTGGACAGGGGATTTGACTATGGCTACACCTTC

D: TRBD1
J: TRBJ2-7
size: few
V: TRBV6-5
CDR3: CASSYRTGLDEQYF
DNA: TGTGCCAGCAGTTACAGGACAGGACTTGACGAGCAGTACTTC

D: -
J: TRBJ2-2
size: -
V: TRBV5-1
CDR3: CASSLGFLRENTGELFF
DNA: TGCGCCAGCAGCTTGGGTTTTTTGCGGGAAAACACCGGGGAGCTGTTTTTT

D: -
J: TRBJ2-6
size: few
V: TRBV5-1
CDR3: CASSQWGASGANVLTF
DNA: TGCGCCAGCAGCCAGTGGGGTGCCTCTGGGGCCAACGTCCTGACTTTC

D: TRBD1
J: TRBJ1-6
size: -
V: TRBV29-1
CDR3: CSVGTGTLTLHF
DNA: TGCAGCGTCGGGACAGGGACACTCACCCTCCACTTT

D: -
J: TRBJ1-5
size: -
V: TRBV7-6
CDR3: CASSSEMGLNQPQHF
DNA: TGTGCCAGCAGTTCGGAGATGGGACTCAATCAGCCCCAGCATTTT

D: -
J: TRBJ1-3
size: once
V: TRBV6-2/TRBV6-3
CDR3: CASSYSDSSGNTIYF
DNA: TGTGCCAGCAGTTACTCGGACAGCTCTGGAAACACCATATATTTT

D: -
J: TRBJ2-7
size: many
V: TRBV7-2
CDR3: CASSLDRLGEQYF
DNA: TGTGCCAGCAGCTTAGATCGTCTCGGCGAGCAGTACTTC

D: -
J: TRBJ2-5
size: many
V: TRBV7-8
CDR3: CASSLDRFQETQYF
DNA: TGTGCCAGCAGCTTAGACAGGTTTCAAGAGACCCAGTACTTC

D: TRBD1
J: TRBJ2-5
size: many
V: TRBV7-9
CDR3: CASSSPGQGGETQYF
DNA: TGTGCCAGCAGCTCACCCGGACAGGGAGGAGAGACCCAGTACTTC

D: -
J: TRBJ1-2
size: many
V: TRBV5-1
CDR3: CASSLGQHYGYTF
DNA: TGCGCCAGCAGCTTGGGACAGCACTATGGCTACACCTTC

D: -
J: TRBJ1-1
size: many
V: TRBV10-3
CDR3: CAITMGGPNTEAFF
DNA: TGTGCCATCACTATGGGAGGACCGAACACTGAAGCTTTCTTT

D: -
J: TRBJ1-4
size: -
V: TRBV2
CDR3: CASSGANEKLFF
DNA: TGTGCCAGCAGTGGAGCTAATGAAAAACTGTTTTTT

D: -
J: TRBJ2-2
size: few
V: TRBV10-1
CDR3: CASSESTQWVLNTGELFF
DNA: TGCGCCAGCAGTGAGTCGACTCAGTGGGTCCTGAACACCGGGGAGCTGTTTTTT

D: -
J: TRBJ1-5
size: many
V: TRBV5-6
CDR3: CASSLGQGYNQPQHF
DNA: TGTGCCAGCAGCTTGGGGCAGGGCTACAATCAGCCCCAGCATTTT

D: TRBD1
J: TRBJ2-2
size: -
V: TRBV11-2
CDR3: CASSPRQGELGAGELFF
DNA: TGTGCCAGCAGCCCCCGACAGGGTGAGCTTGGTGCCGGGGAGCTGTTTTTT

D: -
J: TRBJ1-6
size: -
V: TRBV12-3/TRBV12-4
CDR3: CASSFAGGHSPLHF
DNA: TGTGCCAGCAGTTTCGCCGGGGGCCATTCACCCCTCCACTTT

D: -
J: TRBJ1-2
size: -
V: TRBV6-1
CDR3: CASSFEVLGYGYTF
DNA: TGTGCCAGCAGTTTTGAGGTCCTTGGGTATGGCTACACCTTC

D: TRBD1
J: TRBJ2-7
size: -
V: TRBV7-3
CDR3: CASSLTGSGYEQYF
DNA: TGTGCCAGCAGCTTGACAGGGAGTGGCTACGAGCAGTACTTC

D: TRBD1
J: TRBJ1-6
size: -
V: TRBV25-1
CDR3: CAGRGQGDSPLHF
DNA: TGTGCCGGCAGGGGACAGGGTGATTCACCCCTCCACTTT

D: -
J: TRBJ2-7
size: many
V: TRBV25-1
CDR3: CASSESRNEQYF
DNA: TGTGCCAGCAGTGAATCTCGCAACGAGCAGTACTTC

D: TRBD1
J: TRBJ1-1
size: few
V: TRBV7-9
CDR3: CASSSDDRGTTEAFF
DNA: TGTGCCAGCAGCAGCGACGACAGGGGGACGACTGAAGCTTTCTTT

D: TRBD1
J: TRBJ1-6
size: -
V: TRBV10-3
CDR3: CAISESGTGYSPLHF
DNA: TGTGCCATCAGTGAGTCTGGGACAGGGTATTCACCCCTCCACTTT

D: -
J: TRBJ1-1
size: few
V: TRBV9
CDR3: CASSPQVTLNTEAFF
DNA: TGTGCCAGCAGCCCCCAGGTAACCCTGAACACTGAAGCTTTCTTT

D: TRBD1
J: TRBJ1-4
size: few
V: TRBV7-9
CDR3: CASSLGGQGAANEKLFF
DNA: TGTGCCAGCAGCTTAGGAGGACAGGGGGCGGCTAATGAAAAACTGTTTTTT